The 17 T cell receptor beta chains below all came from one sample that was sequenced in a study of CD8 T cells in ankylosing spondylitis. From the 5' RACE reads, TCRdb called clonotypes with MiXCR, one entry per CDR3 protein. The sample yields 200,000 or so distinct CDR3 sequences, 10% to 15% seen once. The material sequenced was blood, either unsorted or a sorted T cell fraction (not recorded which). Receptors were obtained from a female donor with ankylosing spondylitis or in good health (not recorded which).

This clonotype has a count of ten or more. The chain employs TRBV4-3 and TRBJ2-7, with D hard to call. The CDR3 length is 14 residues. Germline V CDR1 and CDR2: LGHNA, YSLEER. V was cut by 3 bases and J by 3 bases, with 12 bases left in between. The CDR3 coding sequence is TGCGCCAGCAGCCAGGCCCAGGTAGGCTACGAGCAGTACTTC. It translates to CASSQAQVGYEQYF.

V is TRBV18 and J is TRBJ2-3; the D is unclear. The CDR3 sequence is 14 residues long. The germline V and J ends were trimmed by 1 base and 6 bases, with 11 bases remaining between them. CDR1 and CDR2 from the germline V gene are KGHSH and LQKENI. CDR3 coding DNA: TGTGCCAGCTCACCACAGGAAGTCGGCGATACGCAGTATTTT. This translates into CASSPQEVGDTQYF.

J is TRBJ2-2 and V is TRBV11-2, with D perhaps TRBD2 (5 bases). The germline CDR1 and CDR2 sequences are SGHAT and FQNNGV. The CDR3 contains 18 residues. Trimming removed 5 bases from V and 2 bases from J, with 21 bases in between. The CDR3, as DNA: TGTGCCAGCAGCAAAATATCGAGCGGAGACATAAACACCGGGGAGCTGTTTTTT. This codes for CASSKISSGDINTGELFF.

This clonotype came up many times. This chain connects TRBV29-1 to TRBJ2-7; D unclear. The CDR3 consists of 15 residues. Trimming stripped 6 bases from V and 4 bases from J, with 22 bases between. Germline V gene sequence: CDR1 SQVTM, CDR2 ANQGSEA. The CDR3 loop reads CSVVSGLVGVYEQYF. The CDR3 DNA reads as TGCAGCGTGGTATCTGGCCTCGTAGGAGTTTACGAGCAGTACTTC.

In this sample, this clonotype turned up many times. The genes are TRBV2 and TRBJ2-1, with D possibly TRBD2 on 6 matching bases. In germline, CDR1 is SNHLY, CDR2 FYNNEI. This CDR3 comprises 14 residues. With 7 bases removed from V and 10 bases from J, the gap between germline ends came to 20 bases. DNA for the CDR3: TGTGCCAGCATCGAACTAGAAGAAGGAGGGGAGCAGTTCTTC. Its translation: CASIELEEGGEQFF.

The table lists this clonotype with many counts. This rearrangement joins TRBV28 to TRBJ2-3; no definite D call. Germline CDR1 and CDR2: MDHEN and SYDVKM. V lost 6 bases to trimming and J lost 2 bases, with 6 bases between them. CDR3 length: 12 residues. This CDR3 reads CASSVFTDTQYF. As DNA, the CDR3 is TGTGCCAGCAGCGTATTCACAGATACGCAGTATTTT. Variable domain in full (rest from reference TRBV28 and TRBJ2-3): DVKVTQSSRYLVKRTGEKVFLECVQDMDHENMFWYRQDPGLGLRLIYFSYDVKMKEKGDIPEGYSVSREKKERFSLILESASTNQTSMYLCASSVFTDTQYFGPGTRLTVL.

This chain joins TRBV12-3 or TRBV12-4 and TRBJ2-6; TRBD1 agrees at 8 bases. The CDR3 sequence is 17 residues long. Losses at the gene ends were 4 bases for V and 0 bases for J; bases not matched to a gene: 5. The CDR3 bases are TGTGCCAGCAGTTACGGGACAGGTATCTCTGGGGCCAACGTCCTGACTTTC. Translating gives CASSYGTGISGANVLTF.

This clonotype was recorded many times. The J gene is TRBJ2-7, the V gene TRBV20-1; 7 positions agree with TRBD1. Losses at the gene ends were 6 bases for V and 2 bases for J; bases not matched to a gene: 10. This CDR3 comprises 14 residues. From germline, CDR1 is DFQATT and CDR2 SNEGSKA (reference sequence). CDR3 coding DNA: TGCAGTGCCAAGCGTCCCGGGACAGCCTACGAGCAGTACTTC. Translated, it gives CSAKRPGTAYEQYF.

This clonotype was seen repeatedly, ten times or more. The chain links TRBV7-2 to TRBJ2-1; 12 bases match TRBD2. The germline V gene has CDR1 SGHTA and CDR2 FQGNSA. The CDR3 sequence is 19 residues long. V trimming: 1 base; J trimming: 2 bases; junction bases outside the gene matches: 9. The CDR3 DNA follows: TGTGCCAGCAGCTTAGGCTTGGCTAGCGGGAGGGGAACCTACAATGAGCAGTTCTTC. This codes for CASSLGLASGRGTYNEQFF.

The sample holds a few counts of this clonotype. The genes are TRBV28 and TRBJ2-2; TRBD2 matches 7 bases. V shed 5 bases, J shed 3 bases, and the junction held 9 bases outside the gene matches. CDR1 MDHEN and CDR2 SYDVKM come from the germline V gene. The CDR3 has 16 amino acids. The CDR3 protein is CASSPGGGTYTGELFF. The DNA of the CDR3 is TGTGCCAGCAGTCCCGGGGGAGGGACTTACACCGGGGAGCTGTTTTTT.

The CDR3 region has the DNA TGTGCCAGCAGCCAAAAAGTTAAGGGGCCGAGCTACGAGCAGTACTTC. Amino acid sequence: CASSQKVKGPSYEQYF. This chain connects TRBV3-1 to TRBJ2-7; D is perhaps TRBD1 (5 bases). CDR1 LGHDT and CDR2 YNNKEL come from the germline V gene (reference sequence). This CDR3 contains 16 residues. Trimming took off 2 bases at V and 3 bases at J, with 17 bases between the two ends.

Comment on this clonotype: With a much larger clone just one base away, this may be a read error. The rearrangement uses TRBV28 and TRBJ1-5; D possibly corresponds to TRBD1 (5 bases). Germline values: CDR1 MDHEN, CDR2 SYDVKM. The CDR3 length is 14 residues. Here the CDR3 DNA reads TGTGCCGGCAGTTCCGCCGGGGCACGGCAGCCCCAGCATTTT. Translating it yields CAGSSAGARQPQHF. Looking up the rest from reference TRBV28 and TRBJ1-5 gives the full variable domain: DVKVTQSSRYLVKRTGEKVFLECVQDMDHENMFWYRQDPGLGLRLIYFSYDVKMKEKGDIPEGYSVSREKKERFSLILESASTNQTSMYLCAGSSAGARQPQHFGDGTRLSIL.

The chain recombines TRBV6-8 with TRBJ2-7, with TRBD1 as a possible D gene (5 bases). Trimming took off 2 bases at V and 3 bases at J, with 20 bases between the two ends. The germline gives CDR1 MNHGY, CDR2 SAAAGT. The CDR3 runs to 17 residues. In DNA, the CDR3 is TGTGCCAGCAGTTACAATTCAGGGCGGCCCCTCGTCTACGAGCAGTACTTC. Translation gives CASSYNSGRPLVYEQYF.

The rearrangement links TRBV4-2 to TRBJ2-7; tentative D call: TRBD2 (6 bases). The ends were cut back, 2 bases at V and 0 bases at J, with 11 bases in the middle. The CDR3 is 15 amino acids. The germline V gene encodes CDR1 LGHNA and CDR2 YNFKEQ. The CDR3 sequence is CASSQSGGVSYEQYF. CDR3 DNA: TGTGCCAGCAGCCAATCCGGCGGGGTCTCCTACGAGCAGTACTTC.

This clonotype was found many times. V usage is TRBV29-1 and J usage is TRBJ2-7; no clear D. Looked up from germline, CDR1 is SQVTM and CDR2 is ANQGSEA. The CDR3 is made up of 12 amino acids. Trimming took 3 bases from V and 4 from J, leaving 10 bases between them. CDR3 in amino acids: CSVDPSGYEQYF. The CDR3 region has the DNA TGCAGCGTTGACCCTTCGGGTTACGAGCAGTACTTC.

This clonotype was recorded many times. The CDR3: CASSLKLAGGLVEQFF. Here the CDR3 DNA reads TGTGCCAGCAGCTTGAAGCTAGCGGGAGGCCTAGTTGAGCAGTTCTTC. The rearrangement uses TRBV5-6 and TRBJ2-1, with 11 nucleotides matching TRBD2. Trimming took 1 base from V and 9 from J; bases not matched to a gene: 9. The germline V gene encodes CDR1 SGHDT and CDR2 YYEEEE. The CDR3 is 16 residues long.

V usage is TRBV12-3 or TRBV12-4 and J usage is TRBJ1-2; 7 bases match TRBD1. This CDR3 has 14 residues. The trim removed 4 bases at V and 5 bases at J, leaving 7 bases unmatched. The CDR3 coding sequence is TGTGCCAGCAGTTCTTCCGGGACAGCTTATGGCTACACCTTC. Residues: CASSSSGTAYGYTF.